These 25 T cell receptor beta chains were all obtained from the same sample, sequenced in a study of cytomegalovirus exposure and HLA in healthy donors. It was with 60 Vbeta and 13 Jbeta primers that the PCR ran. Measured with immunoSEQ multiplex PCR; TCRdb has only the in-frame clones, and not every one. Among some 130,000 clones, 75% to 80% were seen once, and the ten largest hold 2% to 2.5%. Sequencing input: PBMCs. The receptors were gathered from a man under 40 in good health and CMV-seronegative.

The genes are TRBV19 and TRBJ2-7; 9 bases are shared with TRBD1. Germline loops: CDR1 LNHDA, CDR2 SQIVND (reference sequence). The V and J ends lost 3 bases and 4 bases, in that order; junction bases with no gene match: 7. The CDR3 length is 15 residues. CDR3 in amino acids: CASSILGQGFYEQYF. The CDR3 DNA sequence: TGTGCCAGTAGTATTCTGGGACAGGGTTTTTACGAGCAGTACTTC.

The chain links TRBV4-1 to TRBJ2-5; D may be TRBD2 (6 bases). Per germline, CDR1 MGHRA and CDR2 YSYEKL. The CDR3 is 18 residues long. The germline V and J ends were trimmed by 1 base and 7 bases, with 25 bases remaining between them. The CDR3 DNA reads as TGCGCCAGCAGCCAAGTGGATGGGGACTTAATCCTTTGGGCGACCCAGTACTTC. As protein: CASSQVDGDLILWATQYF.

The V call is TRBV29-1, the J call TRBJ2-7; no firm D call. The germline CDR1 and CDR2 sequences are SQVTM and ANQGSEA. The V gene lost 4 bases and the J gene lost 0 bases, with 7 bases spanning the gap. The CDR3 contains 12 residues. In DNA form, the CDR3 reads TGCAGCGTTGGACTTAACTCCTACGAGCAGTACTTC. It specifies CSVGLNSYEQYF.

The chain links TRBV5-1 to TRBJ2-1, with a possible D match to TRBD2 (6 bases). The CDR3 has 16 amino acids. Germline loops: CDR1 SGHRS, CDR2 YFSETQ. V lost 4 bases and J 7 bases, leaving 21 bases between the germline ends. As DNA, the CDR3 is TGCGCCAGCAGCCCGTTGGATGGGAGGCACGTTAATGAGCAGTTCTTC. Translated, it gives CASSPLDGRHVNEQFF.

V is TRBV4-2 and J is TRBJ2-7, with D tentatively TRBD1 (6 bases). CDR1 and CDR2 from the germline V gene are LGHNA and YNFKEQ. The V gene lost 1 base and the J gene lost 3 bases, with 16 bases spanning the gap. The length of the CDR3 is 16 residues. DNA for the CDR3: TGTGCCAGCAGCCAAGGATTTCAGGGGTTATTCTACGAGCAGTACTTC. Translating it yields CASSQGFQGLFYEQYF.

V gene TRBV7-6 combines with J gene TRBJ1-2; 7 positions match TRBD1. The CDR3 length is 13 residues. The V gene's germline CDR1 is SGHVS and CDR2 FNYEAQ. The V gene end was trimmed by 5 bases and the J gene end by 3 bases; junction bases not matched to a gene: 3. CDR3 loop: CASSPGTDYGYTF. As DNA, the CDR3 is TGTGCCAGCAGCCCCGGGACAGACTATGGCTACACCTTC.

The J gene is TRBJ2-7, the V gene TRBV28; a possible D gene is TRBD1 (6 bases). V was trimmed by 5 bases and J by 12 bases, leaving 23 bases between them. CDR1 is MDHEN, CDR2 SYDVKM, per germline. The CDR3 spans 14 residues. The CDR3 region is CASSPQDSLIAGYF. The CDR3 region has the DNA TGTGCCAGCAGTCCACAGGACAGCCTTATCGCCGGGTACTTC.

The chain combines TRBV7-2 with TRBJ2-7; 9 nucleotides line up with TRBD2. This CDR3 contains 15 residues. V lost 0 bases to trimming and J lost 2 bases; unmatched junction nucleotides: 2. Per the germline V gene, CDR1 is SGHTA and CDR2 is FQGNSA. This chain's CDR3 is CASSLALAGTYEQYF. In DNA, the CDR3 is TGTGCCAGCAGCTTAGCCCTAGCGGGAACCTACGAGCAGTACTTC.

The rearrangement joins TRBV7-2 to TRBJ2-7; TRBD2 aligns across 13 bases. V lost 4 bases to trimming and J lost 5 bases; unmatched junction nucleotides: 2. CDR3 size: 14 residues. CDR1 is SGHTA, CDR2 FQGNSA, per germline. The chain's CDR3 is CASSWTSGSDEQYF. The DNA for the CDR3 is TGTGCCAGCAGCTGGACTAGCGGGAGCGACGAGCAGTACTTC.

This clone was detected once. V gene TRBV28 combines with J gene TRBJ1-5; 9 bases are a match to TRBD1. The CDR3 runs 15 residues. In germline, CDR1 is MDHEN, CDR2 SYDVKM. V lost 5 bases, J lost 5 bases, and 7 bases stayed unmatched. DNA for the CDR3: TGTGCCAGCAGTCACCTAAGGACAGGGGATCAGCCCCAGCATTTT. Encoded protein: CASSHLRTGDQPQHF.

The V and J genes are TRBV5-4 and TRBJ2-2, with TRBD1 as a possible D gene (6 bases). CDR1 is SGHNT and CDR2 is YYREEE in the germline V gene (reference sequence). The CDR3 is 15 residues long. V was shortened by 2 bases and J by 3 bases, with 11 bases between the two germline ends. The CDR3: CASSFNRAYTGELFF. The CDR3 nucleotides are TGTGCCAGCAGCTTTAACAGGGCATACACCGGGGAGCTGTTTTTT.

V usage is TRBV10-3 and J usage is TRBJ2-1, with D maybe TRBD2 (5 bases). From germline, CDR1 is ENHRY and CDR2 SYGVKD. Between the trimmed V and J ends, which lost 4 bases and 3 bases, there was a span of 13 bases. The CDR3 loop spans 15 amino acids. CDR3 loop: CAISGTSKVYNEQFF. As DNA, the CDR3 is TGTGCCATCAGTGGGACTTCCAAAGTCTACAATGAGCAGTTCTTC.

The rearrangement uses TRBV6-1 and TRBJ1-1; D unclear. Germline assignment: CDR1 MNHNS and CDR2 SASEGT. This CDR3 contains 14 residues. Trimming removed 6 bases at V and 1 base at J, with 12 bases between. The CDR3 DNA reads TGTGCCAGCAGCCCCAACGGGGAGAACACTGAAGCTTTCTTT. Translated, it gives CASSPNGENTEAFF.

This chain connects TRBV18 to TRBJ1-1; D unresolved. Trimming left V 0 bases short and J 8 bases short, with 10 bases between. The CDR3 runs 13 residues. Germline CDR1 KGHSH, CDR2 LQKENI. Here the CDR3 reads CASSPPGRVEAFF. CDR3 nucleotide sequence: TGTGCCAGCTCACCACCGGGGAGGGTGGAAGCTTTCTTT.

V usage is TRBV27 and J usage is TRBJ2-5; TRBD1 aligns across 10 bases. Trimming at V came to 5 bases and at J to 5 bases, leaving 8 bases not matched to a gene. Germline V gene data show CDR1 as MNHEY and CDR2 as SMNVEV (reference sequence). The CDR3 has 15 amino acids. CDR3 in DNA: TGTGCCAGCAGTCCACCGACAGGGGGCTCCGAGACCCAGTACTTC. Residues: CASSPPTGGSETQYF.

The genes are TRBV7-2 and TRBJ2-2, with a possible D match to TRBD2 (5 bases). Germline V CDR1 and CDR2: SGHTA, FQGNSA. V was clipped by 7 bases and J by 7 bases, with 22 bases between them. The CDR3 runs 16 residues. CDR3 protein: CASTLDASVAGGELFF. The CDR3 DNA sequence: TGTGCCAGCACCTTGGACGCCAGTGTTGCGGGCGGGGAGCTGTTTTTT.

Concerning this clone itself: Its ends do not fully match the called genes, so a read error is possible. J is TRBJ2-3 and V is TRBV7-7, with TRBD2 identical over 11 bases. The V gene's germline CDR1 is SSHAT and CDR2 FNYEAQ (reference sequence). The CDR3 is made up of 15 amino acids. In DNA, the CDR3 is TGTGCTAGCAGCCCGACTAGCGGGGCACTTGATACGCAGTATTTT. Translating gives CASSPTSGALDTQYF. The whole variable domain, remainder taken from reference TRBV7-7 and TRBJ2-3, is GAGVSQSPRYKVTKRGQDVTLRCDPISSHATLYWYQQALGQGPEFLTYFNYEAQPDKSGLPSDRFSAERPEGSISTLTIQRTEQRDSAMYRCASSPTSGALDTQYFGPGTRLTVL.

This clone has only one observation. CDR3 DNA sequence: TGTGCCAGCTCACCACTGGCGGAAACCTCTGGGGCCAACGTCCTGACTTTC. It is translated as CASSPLAETSGANVLTF. The chain has TRBV18 and TRBJ2-6; D is uncertain. This CDR3 comprises 17 residues. V lost 1 base, J lost 0 bases, and 10 bases lay in between. CDR1 and CDR2 from the germline V gene are KGHSH and LQKENI.

The CDR3 nucleotides read TGTGCCAGCAGCTTAGGTTTAGAACCAGATACGCAGTATTTT. Protein product: CASSLGLEPDTQYF. This chain joins TRBV7-2 and TRBJ2-3; D gene uncertain. The V end was cut by 1 base, the J end by 4 bases, with 9 bases between. The CDR3 is 14 residues long. CDR1 is SGHTA and CDR2 is FQGNSA in the germline V gene. Full variable domain (outside the CDR3, taken from reference TRBV7-2 and TRBJ2-3): GAGVSQSPSNKVTEKGKDVELRCDPISGHTALYWYRQSLGQGLEFLIYFQGNSAPDKSGLPSDRFSAERTGGSVSTLTIQRTQQEDSAVYLCASSLGLEPDTQYFGPGTRLTVL.

This clone occurred a few times. This chain links TRBV7-9 with TRBJ2-5; D is possibly TRBD1 (5 bases). The CDR3 contains 14 residues. The V and J ends lost 4 bases and 5 bases respectively, with 14 bases between them. Germline V CDR1 and CDR2: SEHNR, FQNEAQ (reference sequence). The CDR3 DNA is TGTGCCAGCAGCTCACCCACGGCAGGGGAGACCCAGTACTTC. Protein sequence: CASSSPTAGETQYF.

The CDR3, as DNA: TGCGCCAGCAGCCAGCACACTAGCGGGAGGGATTATTACAATGAGCAGTTCTTC. Translation gives CASSQHTSGRDYYNEQFF. The V and J genes are TRBV4-1 and TRBJ2-1; the match to TRBD2 covers 13 bases. V shed 3 bases, J shed 4 bases, and the junction held 9 bases outside the gene matches. CDR1 and CDR2 (germline): MGHRA, YSYEKL. The CDR3 contains 18 residues.

This sequence joins TRBV2 and TRBJ1-2, with a tentative D call TRBD1 (5 bases). The V gene lost 4 bases and the J gene lost 3 bases, with 9 bases spanning the gap. This CDR3 spans 13 amino acids. Germline V lookup: CDR1 SNHLY, CDR2 FYNNEI. DNA of the CDR3: TGTGCCAGCAGTGCGGGGGGTGACTATGGCTACACCTTC. This sequence encodes CASSAGGDYGYTF.

This chain links TRBV5-4 with TRBJ2-3; D unresolved. From germline, CDR1 is SGHNT and CDR2 YYREEE (reference sequence). Trimming pared 4 bases from V and 2 bases from J, leaving 11 bases between. This CDR3 spans 14 amino acids. CDR3 nucleotides: TGTGCCAGCAGCCAGGATCCATTCACAGATACGCAGTATTTT. Amino acids: CASSQDPFTDTQYF.

The rearrangement uses TRBV7-6 and TRBJ2-2, with 7 bases that match TRBD1. There are 16 residues in the CDR3. The V segment lost 5 bases and the J segment 3 bases; nucleotides outside the gene matches: 9. From germline, CDR1 is SGHVS and CDR2 FNYEAQ. The CDR3 DNA reads as TGTGCCAGCAGCGACGCCAGGGGGTGGGACACCGGGGAGCTGTTTTTT. Its protein is CASSDARGWDTGELFF.

The rearrangement joins TRBV4-1 to TRBJ2-7; 7 bases fit TRBD1. CDR1 MGHRA and CDR2 YSYEKL come from the germline V gene. V shed 1 base and J 2 bases; nucleotides not matched to a gene: 5. This CDR3 is 15 amino acids long. The CDR3 DNA is TGCGCCAGCAGCCAAGGTCCGGGACAGACCTACGAGCAGTACTTC. Translated, it gives CASSQGPGQTYEQYF.